Listed below are T cell receptor beta chains from one sample, sequenced in a study of cytomegalovirus exposure and HLA in healthy donors. Generated by immunoSEQ multiplex PCR, the TCRdb table keeps only in-frame clones and is missing some. In all, the sample yields tens of thousands of clones. The sequencing input was PBMCs. Receptors were obtained from a female donor in good health and CMV-seropositive. Each CDR3 is given with its conserved first and last residue. The D gene is left open where the match is weak.

J	V	D	CDR3	DNA
TRBJ1-2	TRBV28	.	CASSLLDSYGYTF	TGTGCCAGCAGTTTATTGGACAGCTATGGCTACACCTTC
TRBJ1-4	TRBV4-3	.	CASSQGDTATNEKLFF	TGCGCCAGCAGCCAAGGGGACACCGCAACTAATGAAAAACTGTTTTTT
TRBJ1-3	TRBV19	.	CASSTVSGNTIYF	TGTGCCAGTAGTACGGTCTCTGGAAACACCATATATTTT
TRBJ1-2	TRBV28	TRBD1	CASSRPQGVDYGYTF	TGTGCCAGCAGCCGTCCTCAGGGGGTGGACTATGGCTACACCTTC
TRBJ1-2	TRBV2	TRBD1	CASRGDREYGYTF	TGTGCCAGCAGGGGGGACAGGGAATATGGCTACACCTTC
TRBJ1-2	TRBV5-6	.	CASTLGRGDYGYTF	TGTGCCAGCACCCTGGGGAGGGGCGACTATGGCTACACCTTC
TRBJ1-1	TRBV5-8	TRBD1	CASSPYRGWDTEAFF	TGTGCCAGCAGCCCCTACAGGGGATGGGACACTGAAGCTTTCTTT
TRBJ1-1	TRBV7-9	TRBD1	CASSLGTGTLNTEAFF	TGTGCCAGCAGCTTGGGGACAGGGACCCTGAACACTGAAGCTTTCTTT
TRBJ2-3	TRBV7-9	TRBD2	CASSWRTSGRTDTQYF	TGTGCCAGCAGCTGGAGGACTAGCGGGAGGACAGATACGCAGTATTTT
TRBJ1-3	TRBV7-2	TRBD1	CASTPGGGNTIYF	TGTGCCAGCACCCCAGGGGGGGGAAACACCATATATTTT
TRBJ1-2	TRBV5-4	TRBD1	CASSLAGQGSGYTF	TGTGCCAGCAGCTTGGCCGGACAGGGGTCTGGCTACACCTTC
TRBJ2-3	TRBV4-1	TRBD1	CASSQRHGTDKQYF	TGCGCCAGCAGCCAACGGCACGGGACAGATAAGCAGTATTTT
TRBJ1-2	TRBV15	TRBD1	CATSRATGVYGYTF	TGTGCCACCAGCAGAGCCACAGGGGTCTATGGCTACACCTTC
TRBJ2-7	TRBV18	TRBD2	CASSRGLAGAPAYEQYF	TGTGCCAGCTCACGTGGACTAGCGGGAGCCCCAGCCTACGAGCAGTACTTC
TRBJ1-4	TRBV18	TRBD1	CASSPDRVDEKLFF	TGTGCCAGCTCACCCGACAGGGTGGATGAAAAACTGTTTTTT
TRBJ1-1	TRBV29-1	.	CSVELTGMNTEAFF	TGCAGCGTTGAACTGACGGGAATGAACACTGAAGCTTTCTTT
TRBJ2-7	TRBV9	.	CASSSQPGHPSYEQYF	TGTGCCAGCAGCTCCCAGCCGGGACACCCATCCTACGAGCAGTACTTC
TRBJ1-2	TRBV6-5	.	CASTLEGRGYTF	TGTGCCAGCACCCTAGAGGGAAGAGGCTACACCTTC
TRBJ2-7	TRBV4-1	TRBD2	CASSQHPGLANEQYF	TGCGCCAGCAGCCAGCATCCGGGACTAGCGAACGAGCAGTACTTC
TRBJ2-5	TRBV28	.	CASSLGTIETQYF	TGTGCCAGCAGTTTAGGGACAATAGAGACCCAGTACTTC
TRBJ2-3	TRBV11-2	TRBD1	CASSLWAGQGTDTQYF	TGTGCCAGCAGCTTATGGGCGGGACAGGGAACAGATACGCAGTATTTT
TRBJ2-3	TRBV6-6	TRBD1	CASGNRDRVPDTQYF	TGTGCCAGTGGGAACCGGGACAGGGTCCCAGATACGCAGTATTTT
TRBJ2-2	TRBV9	.	CASSVDPGRDTGELFF	TGTGCCAGCAGCGTAGACCCCGGGAGAGACACCGGGGAGCTGTTTTTT
TRBJ2-5	TRBV9	.	CASSVGLFETQYF	TGTGCCAGCAGCGTGGGCCTGTTCGAGACCCAGTACTTC
TRBJ1-5	TRBV2	.	CASRAGLNSNQPQHF	TGTGCCAGCAGGGCCGGACTGAATAGCAATCAGCCCCAGCATTTT
TRBJ1-1	TRBV18	.	CASSIDQGRNTEAFF	TGTGCCAGCTCAATCGACCAGGGGAGGAACACTGAAGCTTTCTTT
TRBJ1-1	TRBV5-5	TRBD1	CASREGQGLNTEAFF	TGTGCCAGCAGGGAGGGACAGGGGCTAAACACTGAAGCTTTCTTT
TRBJ1-2	TRBV6-4	.	CASRDEPGLYGYTF	TGTGCCAGCAGAGATGAACCGGGACTCTATGGCTACACCTTC
TRBJ1-4	TRBV5-1	.	CASSFGGPFATNEKLFF	TGCGCCAGCAGCTTCGGTGGGCCTTTTGCAACTAATGAAAAACTGTTTTTT
TRBJ2-2	TRBV2	TRBD2	CASSNRGGGELFF	TGTGCCAGCAGTAACCGGGGGGGCGGGGAGCTGTTTTTT
TRBJ2-3	TRBV14	.	CASSQDLGPTDTQYF	TGTGCCAGCAGCCAAGATTTGGGCCCCACAGATACGCAGTATTTT
TRBJ1-6	TRBV7-2	TRBD1	CASSLVSRGDSPLHF	TGTGCCAGCAGCTTAGTGTCCAGGGGGGATTCACCCCTCCACTTT
TRBJ2-1	TRBV7-9	TRBD1	CASSSTGTGTQNEQFF	TGTGCCAGCAGCTCCACCGGGACAGGAACCCAGAATGAGCAGTTCTTC
TRBJ2-1	TRBV7-2	.	CASSLGVSSNEQFF	TGTGCCAGCAGCTTAGGGGTTAGCAGCAATGAGCAGTTCTTC
TRBJ1-1	TRBV15	.	CATSRDGEGSTEAFF	TGTGCCACCAGCAGAGATGGCGAGGGCAGCACTGAAGCTTTCTTT
TRBJ2-1	TRBV19	TRBD2	CASWTSGRNEQFF	TGTGCCAGTTGGACTAGCGGGAGAAATGAGCAGTTCTTC
TRBJ1-2	TRBV28	.	CASAPGSQYYGYTF	TGTGCCAGCGCCCCTGGGAGTCAGTACTATGGCTACACCTTC
TRBJ1-1	TRBV29-1	.	CSATPLNTEAFF	TGCAGCGCGACACCCCTGAACACTGAAGCTTTCTTT
TRBJ2-4	TRBV11-2	.	CASSRTQGMAKNIQYF	TGTGCCAGCAGCCGGACCCAGGGCATGGCCAAAAACATTCAGTACTTC
TRBJ2-7	TRBV10-3	TRBD1	CAISVGSGGDEQYF	TGTGCCATCAGTGTGGGATCAGGGGGCGACGAGCAGTACTTC
TRBJ2-1	TRBV27	TRBD1	CASTQDRGVNEQFF	TGTGCCAGCACCCAGGACAGGGGGGTCAATGAGCAGTTCTTC
TRBJ2-5	TRBV5-4	.	CASSLISETQYF	TGTGCCAGCAGCTTGATTAGTGAGACCCAGTACTTC
TRBJ2-7	TRBV6-5	.	CASSLAGYGDYEQYF	TGTGCCAGCAGTTTAGCAGGTTACGGGGACTACGAGCAGTACTTC
TRBJ2-5	TRBV5-1	.	CASSSGASEGRMETQYF	TGCGCCAGCAGCTCGGGAGCTAGCGAAGGACGGATGGAGACCCAGTACTTC
TRBJ2-3	TRBV5-1	TRBD2	CASCSGRSTDTQYF	TGCGCCAGCTGTAGCGGGAGGAGCACAGATACGCAGTATTTT
TRBJ2-5	TRBV14	TRBD2	CASSQARLAGVETQYF	TGTGCCAGCAGCCAAGCGAGACTAGCGGGAGTGGAGACCCAGTACTTC
TRBJ1-1	TRBV10-3	TRBD1	CAIKGQGDTEAFF	TGTGCCATCAAAGGACAGGGGGACACTGAAGCTTTCTTT
TRBJ2-5	TRBV19	.	CASSIGVAMGETQYF	TGTGCCAGTAGTATAGGGGTAGCGATGGGAGAGACCCAGTACTTC